This T cell receptor beta chain was recovered during a study of T cell repertoires in cytomegalovirus infection. Overall study: In public TCR beta signatures, there were indications of both CMV infection and matching HLA type.

Study results and caveats: Summed frequency of shared TCR beta families picked out CMV carriers who also had the relevant HLA. Dominant in the ex vivo response were TCR beta clonotypes restricted by HLA-C and specific for CMV.

TCRdb analysed the reads with MiXCR anew, one entry per CDR3 protein. This sample has more than 350,000 distinct CDR3 sequences, with 30% to 40% found just once. As concerns this clonotype: Its target is unknown.

This CDR3 has 14 amino acids. The J segment lost 9 bases and the V segment lost 3 bases, leaving 7 bases of the junction unmatched. Germline loops: CDR1 KGHSH, CDR2 LQKENI. This TCR derives from a human donor in good health (CMV status not recorded). Some clones in this sample may be carry-over from other donors' samples. This chain joins TRBV18 and TRBJ1-5; the match to TRBD1 covers 8 bases. Material for sequencing was PBMCs. CDR3 bases: TGTGCCAGCTCACCGGGACAGGCTAGAGCGCCCCAGCATTTT. It specifies CASSPGQARAPQHF.